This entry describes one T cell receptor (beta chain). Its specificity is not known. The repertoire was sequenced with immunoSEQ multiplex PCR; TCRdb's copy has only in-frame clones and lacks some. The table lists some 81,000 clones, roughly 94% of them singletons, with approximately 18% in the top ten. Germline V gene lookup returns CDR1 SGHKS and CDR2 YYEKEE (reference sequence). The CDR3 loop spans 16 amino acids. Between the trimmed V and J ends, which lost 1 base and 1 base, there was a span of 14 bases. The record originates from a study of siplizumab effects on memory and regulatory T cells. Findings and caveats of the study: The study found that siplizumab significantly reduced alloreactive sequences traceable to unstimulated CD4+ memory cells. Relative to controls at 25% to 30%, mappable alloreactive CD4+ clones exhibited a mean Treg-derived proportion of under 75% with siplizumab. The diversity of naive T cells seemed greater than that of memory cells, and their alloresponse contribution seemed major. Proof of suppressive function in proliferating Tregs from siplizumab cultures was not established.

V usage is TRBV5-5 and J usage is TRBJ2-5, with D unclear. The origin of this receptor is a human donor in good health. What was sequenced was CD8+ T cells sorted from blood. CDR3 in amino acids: CASSLLASPAQETQYF. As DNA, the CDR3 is TGTGCCAGCAGCTTGTTGGCCTCCCCGGCCCAAGAGACCCAGTACTTC.